This T cell receptor beta chain was observed in a study of T cells in Graves' hyperthyroidism and ophthalmopathy. Across the whole study: Peripheral blood was collected at initial diagnosis, before any treatment.

The CDR3 covers 16 residues. J was trimmed by 3 bases and V by 8 bases; bases with no gene match: 12. Germline V gives CDR1 MDHEN, CDR2 SYDVKM. RNA transcripts served as the template for amplifying TCR beta CDR3 regions. An initial round of RT-PCR targeting the TCR CDR3 relied on the HTBI primer set. One entry per CDR3 protein results from TCRdb running MiXCR on the multiplex PCR reads. The sample includes 640,000 or so distinct CDR3 sequences, about 15% of them seen just once. This TCR derives from a woman in her thirties or forties with Graves' ophthalmopathy. The rearrangement uses TRBV28 and TRBJ2-7, with 11 bases matching TRBD1. The sequenced material came from blood. This CDR3 is CASYAAGTGGVYEQYF. CDR3 nucleotide sequence: TGTGCCAGCTATGCCGCCGGGACAGGGGGTGTCTACGAGCAGTACTTC.